This passage covers 27 T cell receptor beta chains from one sample sequenced in a study of shared clonotypes between healthy human individuals. Sequencing was performed with immunoSEQ multiplex PCR; in TCRdb, only in-frame clones are kept and a portion is missing. Of approximately 1.9 million clones listed, 93% were seen once; the top ten hold around 1.8%. The naive CD8 fraction comprised CD45RO-negative cells positively selected for CCR7 and excluded terminally differentiated effector memory CD45RA+ cells. The specimen sequenced was naive CD8+ T cells from PBMCs. All receptors come from a young man in good health. Some clones in this sample may be carry-over from other donors' samples.

Comment on this clone: The same CDR3 can be traced to other DNA sequences in this sample. The V and J genes are TRBV9 and TRBJ2-7; 12 nucleotides align to TRBD1. V shed 5 bases and J 2 bases; nucleotides not matched to a gene: 2. The CDR3 is 14 amino acids. Germline CDR1 and CDR2: SGDLS and YYNGEE. The CDR3 sequence: CASSGTGGTYEQYF. The CDR3, as DNA: TGTGCCAGCAGTGGGACAGGGGGCACCTACGAGCAGTACTTC.

The CDR3: CASSDSVEVEAFF. The CDR3 DNA reads TGTGCCAGCAGTGATTCAGTTGAGGTTGAAGCTTTCTTT. The chain uses TRBV7-9 and TRBJ1-1; no firm D call. This CDR3 is built from 13 residues. V was trimmed by 6 bases and J by 7 bases, leaving 15 bases between them. The germline V gene has CDR1 SEHNR and CDR2 FQNEAQ (reference sequence). Looking up the rest from reference TRBV7-9 and TRBJ1-1 gives the full variable domain: DTGVSQNPRHKITKRGQNVTFRCDPISEHNRLYWYRQTLGQGPEFLTYFQNEAQLEKSRLLSDRFSAERPKGSFSTLEIQRTEQGDSAMYLCASSDSVEVEAFFGQGTRLTVV.

This sequence joins TRBV7-6 and TRBJ1-2; perhaps TRBD1 as D (5 bases). The CDR3 contains 14 residues. Trimming shortened V by 5 bases and J by 6 bases, and 16 bases separated the two germline ends. Germline V gene lookup returns CDR1 SGHVS and CDR2 FNYEAQ. DNA of the CDR3: TGTGCCAGCAGCCCGGGGGTGCCTCCCCATGGCTACACCTTC. Its protein is CASSPGVPPHGYTF. Together with reference TRBV7-6 and TRBJ1-2, the CDR3 gives the full variable domain: GAGVSQSPRYKVTKRGQDVALRCDPISGHVSLYWYRQALGQGPEFLTYFNYEAQQDKSGLPNDRFSAERPEGSISTLTIQRTEQRDSAMYRCASSPGVPPHGYTFGSGTRLTVV.

Here the CDR3 DNA reads TGTGCCAGCAGCTTGGAGAGACTGAGCTTGGCAGATACGCAGTATTTT. As protein: CASSLERLSLADTQYF. The chain employs TRBV5-6 and TRBJ2-3; D not resolved. Trimming removed 0 bases from V and 4 bases from J, with 15 bases in between. Per germline, CDR1 SGHDT and CDR2 YYEEEE. The CDR3 has 16 residues.

The chain carries TRBV28 and TRBJ1-1; D might be TRBD1 (6 bases). CDR3 length equals 16 residues. Trimming removed 6 bases from V and 0 bases from J, with 17 bases in between. The germline V gene encodes CDR1 MDHEN and CDR2 SYDVKM. The CDR3 region has the DNA TGTGCCAGCAGCCATAACAGGGTAGTTGTGAACACTGAAGCTTTCTTT. Translation: CASSHNRVVVNTEAFF.

Points on this clone: The sample carries other DNA sequences with the same CDR3. The gene calls are TRBV5-1 and TRBJ2-7; D is perhaps TRBD2 (6 bases). CDR3 length: 14 amino acids. V lost 4 bases, J lost 4 bases, and 15 bases lay in between. Germline assignment: CDR1 SGHRS and CDR2 YFSETQ. CDR3 in DNA: TGCGCCAGCAGCCTGGGGGGACTGAGGTACGAGCAGTACTTC. This translates into CASSLGGLRYEQYF.

V usage is TRBV5-1 and J usage is TRBJ1-1, with D uncertain. Germline V gene data show CDR1 as SGHRS and CDR2 as YFSETQ. The V gene lost 4 bases and the J gene lost 8 bases, with 9 bases spanning the gap. The CDR3 is 11 residues long. CDR3 nucleotides: TGCGCCAGCAGCGAGGGATGGGAAGCTTTCTTT. It codes for CASSEGWEAFF.

The V gene is TRBV5-1, the J gene TRBJ2-7; 12 bases align to TRBD1. Trimming cost V 3 bases and J 2 bases; bases outside gene matches: 9. The CDR3 contains 17 residues. CDR1 is SGHRS and CDR2 is YFSETQ in the germline V gene. This chain's CDR3 is CASSSTGTGGSAYEQYF. The CDR3 DNA reads TGCGCCAGCAGCTCAACCGGGACAGGGGGCAGCGCCTACGAGCAGTACTTC.

The genes are TRBV19 and TRBJ1-1; tentatively, D is TRBD1 (5 bases). Trimming shortened V by 2 bases and J by 3 bases, and 7 bases separated the two germline ends. The germline V gene encodes CDR1 LNHDA and CDR2 SQIVND (reference sequence). CDR3 length: 13 amino acids. CDR3: CASSITRDTEAFF. The CDR3 DNA sequence: TGTGCCAGTAGTATAACCAGGGACACTGAAGCTTTCTTT.

V gene TRBV18 combines with J gene TRBJ2-7; tentative D call: TRBD1 (5 bases). The V and J ends lost 2 bases and 3 bases respectively, with 14 bases between them. The length of the CDR3 is 15 residues. CDR1 and CDR2 from the germline V gene are KGHSH and LQKENI. The CDR3 spells CASSPVVTEYYEQYF. DNA for the CDR3: TGTGCCAGCTCACCAGTGGTGACAGAGTACTACGAGCAGTACTTC.

V usage is TRBV7-9 and J usage is TRBJ2-1; 13 bases are shared with TRBD2. Germline V gene data show CDR1 as SEHNR and CDR2 as FQNEAQ (reference sequence). The ends lost 5 bases at V and 4 bases at J; junction bases unmatched: 5. There are 16 residues in the CDR3. The CDR3 DNA reads as TGTGCCAGCAGCATCGGGACTAGCGGGGTATACAATGAGCAGTTCTTC. It yields the protein CASSIGTSGVYNEQFF. Full variable domain (missing parts from reference TRBV7-9 and TRBJ2-1): DTGVSQNPRHKITKRGQNVTFRCDPISEHNRLYWYRQTLGQGPEFLTYFQNEAQLEKSRLLSDRFSAERPKGSFSTLEIQRTEQGDSAMYLCASSIGTSGVYNEQFFGPGTRLTVL.

Regarding this clone: Other DNA sequences from this sample encode an identical CDR3 as well. V and J are TRBV2 and TRBJ1-3; possibly TRBD1 for D (5 bases). Germline CDR1 and CDR2: SNHLY and FYNNEI. V lost 1 base to trimming and J lost 0 bases, with 7 bases between them. This CDR3 is built from 15 residues. The DNA for the CDR3 is TGTGCCAGCAGTGAAGGGGGGAGCTCTGGAAACACCATATATTTT. Protein: CASSEGGSSGNTIYF.

A note on this clone: In the same sample, other DNA sequences code for this CDR3. The chain has TRBV5-6 and TRBJ1-1; possibly TRBD1 for D (5 bases). In germline, CDR1 is SGHDT, CDR2 YYEEEE. V lost 4 bases to trimming and J lost 3 bases, with 10 bases between them. The CDR3 has 13 residues. The CDR3 spells CASSPGRYTEAFF. The DNA of the CDR3 is TGTGCCAGCAGCCCGGGACGGTACACTGAAGCTTTCTTT.

This chain joins TRBV7-9 and TRBJ1-2; no clear D. The CDR3 totals 14 residues. From germline, CDR1 is SEHNR and CDR2 FQNEAQ (reference sequence). V gave up 2 bases and J gave up 8 bases, with 15 bases separating them. CDR3 residues: CASSLIGLQEGYTF. CDR3 nucleotide sequence: TGTGCCAGCAGCTTAATAGGTCTCCAGGAGGGCTACACCTTC.

The rearrangement links TRBV7-2 to TRBJ2-1; tentatively, D is TRBD1 or TRBD2 (5 bases each). Germline V gene lookup returns CDR1 SGHTA and CDR2 FQGNSA. V was clipped by 1 base and J by 1 base, with 14 bases between them. The CDR3 has 17 residues. CDR3 coding DNA: TGTGCCAGCAGCTTAGATTGGGGGATTGGGTCCTACAATGAGCAGTTCTTC. Translating it yields CASSLDWGIGSYNEQFF.

The chain combines TRBV2 with TRBJ2-3, with D possibly matching TRBD2 (5 bases). The germline V gene has CDR1 SNHLY and CDR2 FYNNEI. The V and J ends lost 7 bases and 2 bases respectively, with 13 bases between them. The CDR3 has 14 residues. Here the CDR3 DNA reads TGTGCCAGCACAGACGCGGGCTTCACAGATACGCAGTATTTT. It translates to CASTDAGFTDTQYF.

The chain has TRBV28 and TRBJ2-5; no definite D call. This CDR3 is 14 amino acids long. In germline, CDR1 is MDHEN, CDR2 SYDVKM. V lost 3 bases and J 5 bases, leaving 13 bases between the germline ends. The chain's CDR3 is CASSLVVGYETQYF. CDR3 nucleotides: TGTGCCAGCAGTTTGGTCGTGGGATACGAGACCCAGTACTTC.

V usage is TRBV10-1 and J usage is TRBJ2-1; D gene uncertain. The CDR3 contains 13 residues. The ends were cut back, 5 bases at V and 5 bases at J, with 10 bases in the middle. Germline-derived CDR1 and CDR2 are WNHNN and SYGVQD (reference sequence). The CDR3: CASSWTPNNEQFF. The CDR3 DNA follows: TGCGCCAGCAGTTGGACCCCCAACAATGAGCAGTTCTTC.

A word on this clone: Within the sample, other DNA sequences also encode this same CDR3. The gene calls are TRBV4-1 and TRBJ1-4; the D gene is possibly TRBD1 (5 bases). The CDR3 has 13 residues. Germline V gene sequence: CDR1 MGHRA, CDR2 YSYEKL. V shed 1 base and J shed 7 bases, with 7 bases lying between them. The CDR3 DNA sequence: TGCGCCAGCAGCCAAGTTAGGGGTGAAAAACTGTTTTTT. This gives the protein CASSQVRGEKLFF.

CDR3 loop: CASSFPGGPGRGSEAFF. The CDR3 DNA sequence: TGTGCCAGCAGCTTCCCCGGGGGTCCAGGGCGAGGCTCTGAAGCTTTCTTT. V gene TRBV11-2 combines with J gene TRBJ1-1, with D tentatively TRBD1 (5 bases). The CDR3 has 17 amino acids. CDR1 SGHAT and CDR2 FQNNGV come from the germline V gene. V was pared by 3 bases and J by 6 bases, with 23 bases between.

The chain combines TRBV7-8 with TRBJ1-5; D not certain. CDR1 is SGHVS and CDR2 is FQNEAQ in the germline V gene. V lost 5 bases to trimming and J lost 1 base, with 6 bases between them. The CDR3 is 13 amino acids. The DNA of the CDR3 is TGTGCCAGCAGCCAGGACAGCAATCAGCCCCAGCATTTT. Translating gives CASSQDSNQPQHF.

The rearrangement uses TRBV28 and TRBJ2-2; TRBD1 agrees at 7 bases. The V and J ends lost 1 base and 4 bases, in that order; junction bases with no gene match: 9. The germline V gene encodes CDR1 MDHEN and CDR2 SYDVKM. The CDR3 has 17 residues. For the CDR3, the DNA is TGTGCCAGCAGTTTATATAGGGGGCCAGCCTCCACCGGGGAGCTGTTTTTT. It encodes CASSLYRGPASTGELFF.

With regard to this clone: In the same sample, other DNA sequences code for this CDR3. The V gene is TRBV9, the J gene TRBJ2-2; D might be TRBD2 (5 bases). Germline values: CDR1 SGDLS, CDR2 YYNGEE. The length of the CDR3 is 14 residues. V lost 0 bases to trimming and J lost 3 bases, with 6 bases between them. The CDR3 DNA sequence: TGTGCCAGCAGCGTAGGACTATACACCGGGGAGCTGTTTTTT. Residues: CASSVGLYTGELFF.

DNA for the CDR3: TGTGCCAGCAGCCCCCCCCGGATCAATGAGCAGTTCTTC. Translating gives CASSPPRINEQFF. The chain couples TRBV7-9 to TRBJ2-1; the D is unclear. The length of the CDR3 is 13 residues. V was cut by 5 bases and J by 6 bases, with 11 bases left in between. Looked up from germline, CDR1 is SEHNR and CDR2 is FQNEAQ (reference sequence).

Points on this clone: This clone may be a read error of a much larger clone one base away. V gene TRBV9 combines with J gene TRBJ2-7, with TRBD1 identical over 8 bases. Per the germline V gene, CDR1 is SGDLS and CDR2 is YYNGEE. This CDR3 comprises 14 residues. V lost 4 bases to trimming and J lost 2 bases; unmatched junction nucleotides: 5. The CDR3, as DNA: TGTGCCAGCAGCTTAGACAGGGGACCCTACGAGCAGTACTTC. Translated: CASSLDRGPYEQYF.

The chain combines TRBV10-3 with TRBJ1-4; D gene unclear. The CDR3 runs to 15 residues. V gave up 3 bases and J gave up 5 bases, with 13 bases separating them. From germline, CDR1 is ENHRY and CDR2 SYGVKD. The CDR3 region is CAISEVRTTNEKLFF. CDR3 DNA: TGTGCCATCAGTGAAGTTCGGACCACAAATGAAAAACTGTTTTTT.

The gene calls are TRBV28 and TRBJ2-3, with 8 positions matching TRBD2. The CDR3 covers 18 residues. V shed 8 bases, J shed 2 bases, and the junction held 18 bases outside the gene matches. Germline CDR1 reads MDHEN; CDR2 reads SYDVKM. The CDR3 DNA follows: TGTGCCAGCCTAGGTTGGGCGGGGGGCCCCCTCCCCACAGATACGCAGTATTTT. Translated: CASLGWAGGPLPTDTQYF.